Presented here are 8 T cell receptor beta chains from one specimen sequenced in a study of blood T cell repertoires in COVID-19. Generated by immunoSEQ multiplex PCR, the TCRdb table keeps only in-frame clones and is missing some. The data hold fewer than 350,000 clones, with 87% observed a single time. Sample: PBMCs or T cells enriched from blood (not recorded which). Every receptor here comes from a woman in her forties who had recovered from COVID-19.

The table lists this clone with a count of one. The chain links TRBV5-1 to TRBJ1-5; no firm D call. Trimming pared 1 base from V and 6 bases from J, leaving 5 bases between. The CDR3 extends over 12 amino acids. CDR1 and CDR2 (germline): SGHRS, YFSETQ. The CDR3 region has the DNA TGCGCCAGCAGCTTGTTCGGTCAGCCCCAGCATTTT. This encodes CASSLFGQPQHF.

The chain uses TRBV28 and TRBJ1-2; TRBD1 matches 9 bases. The V gene end was trimmed by 6 bases and the J gene end by 9 bases; junction bases not matched to a gene: 11. Germline CDR1 MDHEN, CDR2 SYDVKM. This CDR3 is 14 amino acids long. The CDR3 region has the DNA TGTGCCAGCAGCGAACAGGGGGCGCGGGTTAGCTACACCTTC. The encoded protein is CASSEQGARVSYTF.

V and J are TRBV9 and TRBJ2-1, with D possibly being TRBD1 (5 bases). Per the germline V gene, CDR1 is SGDLS and CDR2 is YYNGEE. The CDR3 has 17 amino acids. Trimming cost V 3 bases and J 4 bases, with 20 bases left between them. DNA of the CDR3: TGTGCCAGCAGCGCCGATCCAGGGCCCACTCCGTACAATGAGCAGTTCTTC. Amino acids: CASSADPGPTPYNEQFF.

The chain recombines TRBV18 with TRBJ2-7; 8 nucleotides align to TRBD1. Germline assignment: CDR1 KGHSH and CDR2 LQKENI. Unmatched junction bases numbered 10, after V lost 4 bases and J lost 5 bases. This CDR3 has 15 amino acids. The CDR3 DNA is TGTGCCAGCTCACTCAACCCAGGGGGCTTCGACGAGCAGTACTTC. Translation: CASSLNPGGFDEQYF.

The chain uses TRBV7-2 and TRBJ2-7, with 15 bases matching TRBD2. The CDR3 loop spans 16 amino acids. The germline V gene encodes CDR1 SGHTA and CDR2 FQGNSA. J lost 4 bases, V lost 4 bases, and 5 bases had no gene match. The CDR3 loop is CASSSAGTSGRYEQYF. CDR3 in DNA: TGTGCCAGCAGCTCAGCCGGGACTAGCGGGAGGTACGAGCAGTACTTC.

This clone came up a few times. This chain uses TRBV28 with TRBJ1-5; 11 positions match TRBD1. V was clipped by 4 bases and J by 1 base; unmatched bases: 6. The germline CDR1 and CDR2 sequences are MDHEN and SYDVKM. This CDR3 is 17 amino acids long. CDR3 sequence reads: CASSSGQGVRSNQPQHF. Written as DNA, the CDR3 is TGTGCCAGCAGTTCGGGACAGGGGGTTCGAAGCAATCAGCCCCAGCATTTT.

CDR3 region: CASSSAIGGRGGEKLFF. Written as DNA, the CDR3 is TGTGCCAGCTCCTCAGCCATAGGAGGCCGCGGGGGTGAAAAACTGTTTTTT. The rearrangement links TRBV18 to TRBJ1-4; D is perhaps TRBD1 (5 bases). The germline V gene has CDR1 KGHSH and CDR2 LQKENI. V was trimmed by 6 bases and J by 7 bases, leaving 24 bases between them. This CDR3 is 17 amino acids long.

V gene TRBV19 combines with J gene TRBJ1-5; D might be TRBD1 (6 bases). V shed 3 bases and J shed 4 bases, with 16 bases lying between them. The CDR3 sequence is 16 residues long. Germline CDR1 is LNHDA and CDR2 is SQIVND (reference sequence). The CDR3 DNA reads as TGTGCCAGTAGTATTGAGGCAGGGGCGAGAAATCAGCCCCAGCATTTT. This translates into CASSIEAGARNQPQHF.